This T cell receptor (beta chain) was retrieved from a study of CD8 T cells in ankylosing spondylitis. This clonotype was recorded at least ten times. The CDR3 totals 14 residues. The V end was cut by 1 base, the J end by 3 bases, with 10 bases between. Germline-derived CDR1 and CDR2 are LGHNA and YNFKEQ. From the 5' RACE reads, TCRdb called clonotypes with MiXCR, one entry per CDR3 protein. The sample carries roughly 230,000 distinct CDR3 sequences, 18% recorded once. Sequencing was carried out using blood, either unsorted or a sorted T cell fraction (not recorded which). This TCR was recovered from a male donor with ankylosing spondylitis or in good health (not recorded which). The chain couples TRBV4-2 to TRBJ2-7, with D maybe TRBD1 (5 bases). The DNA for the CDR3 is TGTGCCAGCAGCCAAGGAACAGGAGTCTACGAGCAGTACTTC. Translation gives CASSQGTGVYEQYF.